One and the same sample provided the 25 T cell receptor beta chains below, sequenced in a study of cytomegalovirus exposure and HLA in healthy donors. The PCR employed 60 Vbeta primers together with 13 Jbeta primers. Method: immunoSEQ multiplex PCR; TCRdb's copy keeps in-frame clones and lacks some. Among a few hundred thousand clones, 70% to 90% were seen once, and the ten largest hold 2.9%. The sample consisted of PBMCs. The receptors were gathered from a man younger than 40 in good health and CMV-seronegative.

Worth noting for this clone: Germline is not matched at one junction end, which may reflect a read error. The rearrangement joins TRBV7-9 to TRBJ1-5; 7 bases agree with TRBD1. The CDR3 is 14 amino acids. Germline lookup yields CDR1 SEHNR and CDR2 FQNEAQ (reference sequence). The CDR3 spells CSSSHRGSNQPQHF. CDR3 sequence (DNA): TGTTCCAGCAGCCACAGGGGTAGCAATCAGCCCCAGCATTTT.

As concerns this clone: Germline and junction disagree at one end, which may indicate a read error. CDR3: CANSDGGGGKITDTQYF. The DNA of the CDR3 is TGTGCCAACAGTGATGGTGGCGGGGGCAAAATCACAGATACGCAGTATTTT. The chain carries TRBV2 and TRBJ2-3; maybe TRBD2 (7 bases). The CDR3 extends over 17 amino acids. Per the germline V gene, CDR1 is SNHLY and CDR2 is FYNNEI.

The chain links TRBV5-1 to TRBJ2-1; possible D gene TRBD1, 6 bases. Germline lookup yields CDR1 SGHRS and CDR2 YFSETQ. This CDR3 region has 15 residues. V dropped 0 bases and J dropped 8 bases, with 15 bases sitting between them. CDR3 DNA: TGCGCCAGCAGCTTGGGCCTAGCAGGGGATGATGAGCAGTTCTTC. Its protein is CASSLGLAGDDEQFF. Full variable domain (missing parts from reference TRBV5-1 and TRBJ2-1): KAGVTQTPRYLIKTRGQQVTLSCSPISGHRSVSWYQQTPGQGLQFLFEYFSETQRNKGNFPGRFSGRQFSNSRSEMNVSTLELGDSALYLCASSLGLAGDDEQFFGPGTRLTVL.

In the case of this clone: The junction shows a germline mismatch at one end, possibly a read error. The J gene is TRBJ1-6, the V gene TRBV28; TRBD1 matches 7 bases. Germline-derived CDR1 and CDR2 are MDHEN and SYDVKM. There are 15 residues in the CDR3. CDR3 DNA sequence: TGTGCTAGCAGTCTATCAGGGGGACGAGGCTCACCCCTCCACTTT. Its protein is CASSLSGGRGSPLHF. The full variable domain, rest sourced from reference TRBV28 and TRBJ1-6, is DVKVTQSSRYLVKRTGEKVFLECVQDMDHENMFWYRQDPGLGLRLIYFSYDVKMKEKGDIPEGYSVSREKKERFSLILESASTNQTSMYLCASSLSGGRGSPLHFGNGTRLTVT.

This sequence joins TRBV7-3 and TRBJ2-2; no clear D gene. This CDR3 has 17 amino acids. Per germline, CDR1 SGHTA and CDR2 FQGTGA. Trimming pared 2 bases from V and 0 bases from J, leaving 13 bases between. The CDR3 reads CASSLESSAANTGELFF. As DNA, the CDR3 is TGTGCCAGCAGCTTAGAGTCTTCCGCCGCGAACACCGGGGAGCTGTTTTTT.

As for this clone: One end of the junction fails to match germline, which may point to a read error. This chain uses TRBV18 with TRBJ2-6; 8 positions agree with TRBD1. In germline, CDR1 is KGHSH, CDR2 LQKENI. CDR3 length: 18 amino acids. The CDR3 region is CASSPSDREASGASVLTF. The CDR3 coding sequence is TGTGCCAGCTCACCCTCGGACAGGGAGGCTTCTGGGGCCAGCGTCCTGACTTTC.

Remarks on this clone: The junction departs from germline at one end; a sequencing error may be responsible. This chain joins TRBV7-9 and TRBJ1-5; TRBD1 matches 9 bases. CDR3 length: 16 residues. Germline assignment: CDR1 SEHNR and CDR2 FQNEAQ (reference sequence). The CDR3 DNA sequence: TGTTCCAGCAGCTTAGGGACAGGGACCCTCAATCAGCCCCAGCATTTT. Residues: CSSSLGTGTLNQPQHF.

This chain joins TRBV7-9 and TRBJ1-2, with TRBD1 matching 7 bases. J was trimmed by 6 bases and V by 1 base; bases with no gene match: 2. The CDR3 runs 13 residues. Germline CDR1 SEHNR, CDR2 FQNEAQ (reference sequence). CDR3 amino acids: CASSLETGNGYTF. CDR3 nucleotide sequence: TGTGCCAGCAGCTTAGAGACAGGGAATGGCTACACCTTC.

Worth noting for this clone: An end of the junction does not agree with germline; a read error may underlie this. The chain combines TRBV7-7 with TRBJ2-3; D is undetermined. This CDR3 region has 13 residues. Germline V gene lookup returns CDR1 SSHAT and CDR2 FNYEAQ (reference sequence). CDR3 residues: CASSPSPTDTQYF. CDR3 DNA sequence: TGTGCTAGCAGCCCATCCCCCACAGATACGCAGTATTTT.

J is TRBJ1-4 and V is TRBV5-4; D gene uncertain. Germline V lookup: CDR1 SGHNT, CDR2 YYREEE (reference sequence). This CDR3 region has 17 residues. V was cut by 0 bases and J by 7 bases, with 19 bases left in between. The CDR3 loop is CASSLVPSGGAGEKLFF. The CDR3 DNA follows: TGTGCCAGCAGCTTGGTACCGTCGGGAGGCGCGGGTGAAAAACTGTTTTTT.

The rearrangement joins TRBV6-5 to TRBJ2-7, with a tentative D call TRBD1 (6 bases). The germline V gene encodes CDR1 MNHEY and CDR2 SVGAGI. This CDR3 has 11 residues. With 6 bases removed from V and 6 bases from J, the gap between germline ends came to 9 bases. The CDR3 protein is CASSHRAEQYF. The CDR3 nucleotides are TGTGCCAGCAGCCACAGGGCCGAGCAGTACTTC.

The CDR3 nucleotides read TGCGCCAGCAGCCAGGCAGGGATGGGGGGGAGGGGGGAAAAACTGTTTTTT. Translating it yields CASSQAGMGGRGEKLFF. This chain joins TRBV4-1 and TRBJ1-4, with a possible D match to TRBD1 (6 bases). Between the trimmed V and J ends, which lost 3 bases and 8 bases, there was a span of 22 bases. This CDR3 is built from 17 residues. The germline gives CDR1 MGHRA, CDR2 YSYEKL.

The chain links TRBV15 to TRBJ2-7; D is unresolved. The length of the CDR3 is 14 residues. Trimming took 0 bases from V and 2 from J, leaving 8 bases between them. Germline CDR1 is LNHNV and CDR2 is YYDKDF (reference sequence). Here the CDR3 reads CATSRDRGTYEQYF. The DNA of the CDR3 is TGTGCCACCAGCAGAGACCGAGGAACCTACGAGCAGTACTTC.

The chain couples TRBV5-1 to TRBJ2-3, with no clear D. Germline V lookup: CDR1 SGHRS, CDR2 YFSETQ. Trimming cost V 3 bases and J 3 bases, with 14 bases left between them. The CDR3 is 15 amino acids. CDR3 residues: CASSSQVDSTDTQYF. The CDR3 bases are TGCGCCAGCAGCTCCCAAGTCGACTCGACAGATACGCAGTATTTT.

In this sample, this clone turned up a few times. The V call is TRBV11-1, the J call TRBJ2-7, with a possible D match to TRBD1 (6 bases). This CDR3 contains 14 residues. V gave up 4 bases and J gave up 5 bases, with 15 bases separating them. The germline CDR1 and CDR2 sequences are SGHAT and FQDESV (reference sequence). The CDR3 DNA reads TGTGCCAGCAGCTCGGCAGGGGCGGCTAACGAGCAGTACTTC. Translation gives CASSSAGAANEQYF. Complete variable domain (other parts from reference TRBV11-1 and TRBJ2-7): EAEVAQSPRYKITEKSQAVAFWCDPISGHATLYWYRQILGQGPELLVQFQDESVVDDSQLPKDRFSAERLKGVDSTLKIQPAELGDSAMYLCASSSAGAANEQYFGPGTRLTVT.

This clone was counted only a few times. The chain carries TRBV7-2 and TRBJ1-1; 8 bases are shared with TRBD1. V shed 5 bases and J 1 base; nucleotides not matched to a gene: 3. CDR1 SGHTA and CDR2 FQGNSA come from the germline V gene. The CDR3 is 14 amino acids. The CDR3 sequence is CASSAGGSNTEAFF. DNA for the CDR3: TGTGCCAGCAGCGCAGGGGGCTCGAACACTGAAGCTTTCTTT.

The chain carries TRBV6-5 and TRBJ2-1; a possible D gene is TRBD2 (6 bases). The V gene's germline CDR1 is MNHEY and CDR2 SVGAGI. The CDR3 has 11 amino acids. The V end lost 8 bases, the J end lost 6 bases, and 8 bases lay between the germline ends. Here the CDR3 reads CASGTVNEQFF. In DNA, the CDR3 is TGTGCCAGCGGGACTGTCAATGAGCAGTTCTTC.

The chain employs TRBV4-1 and TRBJ2-7; TRBD1 matches 7 bases. The ends lost 6 bases at V and 5 bases at J; junction bases unmatched: 10. CDR1 and CDR2 from the germline V gene are MGHRA and YSYEKL. This CDR3 comprises 14 residues. CDR3 bases: TGCGCCAGCAGTCAGACGACAGGGTTTCACGAGCAGTACTTC. This translates into CASSQTTGFHEQYF.

The gene calls are TRBV7-9 and TRBJ2-5, with a tentative D call TRBD1 (5 bases). Trimming left V 5 bases short and J 5 bases short, with 21 bases between. The germline V gene encodes CDR1 SEHNR and CDR2 FQNEAQ (reference sequence). There are 16 residues in the CDR3. The CDR3 spells CASSHILPQGTETQYF. The CDR3 nucleotides read TGTGCCAGCAGCCATATCCTCCCCCAGGGTACGGAGACCCAGTACTTC.

This clone was observed a single time. This rearrangement joins TRBV2 to TRBJ1-1; 7 bases agree with TRBD1. V gave up 5 bases and J gave up 5 bases; unmatched junction bases: 5. The CDR3 is 13 residues long. Germline CDR1 SNHLY, CDR2 FYNNEI. The CDR3 protein is CASSRQGGTEAFF. The DNA for the CDR3 is TGTGCCAGCAGTAGACAGGGTGGGACTGAAGCTTTCTTT. Drawing the rest from reference TRBV2 and TRBJ1-1, the complete variable domain is EPEVTQTPSHQVTQMGQEVILRCVPISNHLYFYWYRQILGQKVEFLVSFYNNEISEKSEIFDDQFSVERPDGSNFTLKIRSTKLEDSAMYFCASSRQGGTEAFFGQGTRLTVV.

V and J are TRBV28 and TRBJ1-2; D unresolved. CDR1 is MDHEN, CDR2 SYDVKM, per germline. V was pared by 3 bases and J by 0 bases, with 11 bases between. CDR3 length: 15 amino acids. This chain's CDR3 is CASSFDFSANYGYTF. CDR3 nucleotides: TGTGCCAGCAGTTTTGATTTCTCAGCTAACTATGGCTACACCTTC.

The chain has TRBV5-1 and TRBJ2-3; D remains ambiguous. Trimming removed 4 bases from V and 5 bases from J, with 8 bases in between. The CDR3 consists of 12 residues. Germline lookup yields CDR1 SGHRS and CDR2 YFSETQ. CDR3 in amino acids: CASSPVRDTQYF. The CDR3 nucleotides read TGCGCCAGCAGCCCGGTAAGAGATACGCAGTATTTT.

This clone was seen a handful of times. V is TRBV5-1 and J is TRBJ2-1, with D tentatively TRBD2 (6 bases). Looked up from germline, CDR1 is SGHRS and CDR2 is YFSETQ. CDR3 length equals 17 residues. Deletions cut 3 bases from V and 1 base from J, with 17 bases between. CDR3: CASSSKVGGTSYNEQFF. The CDR3 nucleotides are TGCGCCAGCAGCTCGAAGGTGGGCGGGACTTCCTACAATGAGCAGTTCTTC.

The V gene is TRBV11-2, the J gene TRBJ1-4; D call uncertain. CDR1 is SGHAT, CDR2 FQNNGV, per germline. V was trimmed by 5 bases and J by 3 bases, leaving 19 bases between them. The CDR3 runs to 17 residues. The CDR3 sequence is CASSTGTGVPANEKLFF. In nucleotides, the CDR3 is TGTGCCAGCAGCACGGGAACCGGGGTTCCGGCTAATGAAAAACTGTTTTTT.

V is TRBV6-4 and J is TRBJ1-1; 8 bases match TRBD1. CDR1 and CDR2 (germline): MRHNA, SNTAGT. The CDR3 contains 16 residues. V lost 3 bases to trimming and J lost 3 bases; unmatched junction nucleotides: 9. Here the CDR3 reads CASSERDRKGDTEAFF. CDR3 bases: TGTGCCAGCAGTGAACGGGACAGGAAGGGAGACACTGAAGCTTTCTTT.